This T cell receptor beta chain was sequenced during a study of cytomegalovirus exposure and HLA in healthy donors. Researchers ran the PCR with 60 Vbeta and 13 Jbeta primers. Assay: immunoSEQ multiplex PCR; the TCRdb copy retains only in-frame clones and omits some. Of under 100,000 clones listed, 70% to 80% were seen once; the top ten hold about 2.5%. Broader study findings: A further, later analysis showed that HLA-associated TCR beta chains (compared with equally common others) were more clonally expanded.

Trimming shortened V by 5 bases and J by 0 bases, and 8 bases separated the two germline ends. The germline V gene encodes CDR1 SGHTA and CDR2 FQGNSA. This CDR3 has 14 amino acids. The count of this clone is one. Its antigen remains unidentified. V and J are TRBV7-2 and TRBJ1-3; D remains unclear. Input material: PBMCs. This receptor was obtained from a man aged 25 to 45 in good health and CMV-seronegative. This CDR3 reads CASSPTVSGNTIYF. The CDR3 coding sequence is TGTGCCAGCAGCCCCACGGTCTCTGGAAACACCATATATTTT.